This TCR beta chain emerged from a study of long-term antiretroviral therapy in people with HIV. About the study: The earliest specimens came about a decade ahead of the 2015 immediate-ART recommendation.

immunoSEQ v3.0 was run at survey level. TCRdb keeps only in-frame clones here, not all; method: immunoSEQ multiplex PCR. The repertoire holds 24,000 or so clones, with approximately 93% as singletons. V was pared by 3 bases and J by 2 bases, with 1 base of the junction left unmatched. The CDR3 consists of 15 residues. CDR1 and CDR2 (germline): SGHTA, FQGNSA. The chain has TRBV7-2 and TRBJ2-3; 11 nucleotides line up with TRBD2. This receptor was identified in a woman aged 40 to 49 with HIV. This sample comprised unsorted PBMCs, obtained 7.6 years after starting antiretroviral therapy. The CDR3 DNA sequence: TGTGCCAGCAGCTTTAGCGGGGGGGCCACAGATACGCAGTATTTT. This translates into CASSFSGGATDTQYF.